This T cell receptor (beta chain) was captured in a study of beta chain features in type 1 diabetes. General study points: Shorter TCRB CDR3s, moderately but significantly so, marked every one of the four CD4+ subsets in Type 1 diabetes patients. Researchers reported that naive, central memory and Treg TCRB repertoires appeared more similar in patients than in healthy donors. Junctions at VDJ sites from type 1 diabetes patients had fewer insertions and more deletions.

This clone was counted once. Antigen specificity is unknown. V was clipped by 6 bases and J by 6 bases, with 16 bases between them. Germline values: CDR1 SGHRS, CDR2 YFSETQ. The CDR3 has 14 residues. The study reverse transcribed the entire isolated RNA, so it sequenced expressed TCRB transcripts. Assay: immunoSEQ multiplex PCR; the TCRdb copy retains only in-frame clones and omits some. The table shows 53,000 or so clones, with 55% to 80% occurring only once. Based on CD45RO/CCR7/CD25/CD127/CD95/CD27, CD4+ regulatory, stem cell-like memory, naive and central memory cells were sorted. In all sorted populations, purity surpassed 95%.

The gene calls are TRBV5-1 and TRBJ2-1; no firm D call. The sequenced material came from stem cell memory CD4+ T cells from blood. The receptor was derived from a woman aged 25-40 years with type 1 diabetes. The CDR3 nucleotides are TGCGCCAGCACCGGGTTAGCACCAGTCAATGAGCAGTTCTTC. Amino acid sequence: CASTGLAPVNEQFF.